The rows below give T cell receptor beta chains drawn from one sample of a study of T-cell memory formation after mild COVID-19. From the 5' RACE reads, TCRdb called clonotypes with MiXCR, one entry per CDR3 protein. The sample includes approximately 44,000 distinct CDR3 sequences, about 7.3% of them seen just once. Material for sequencing was PBMCs or a T cell subset sorted from them (not recorded which). These receptors all come from a man aged 18 to 29 who had mild COVID-19 (a few samples of this study predate the infection). Cell type and time point are not known. The CDR3 runs from the conserved cysteine through the conserved F or W.

v_gene	j_gene	CDR3aa
TRBV20-1	TRBJ2-5	CSLIAGGRPPETQYF
TRBV6-2/TRBV6-3	TRBJ2-1	CASRTNNEQFF
TRBV20-1	TRBJ2-6	CSARVSGANVLTF
TRBV7-7	TRBJ2-1	CASSSSSGGNEQFF
TRBV7-6	TRBJ2-3	CASSRWEGLADTQYF
TRBV6-2/TRBV6-3	TRBJ1-1	CASSRKGILNTEAFF
TRBV5-1	TRBJ2-1	CASSLLGRAVNEQFF
TRBV7-2	TRBJ2-5	CASSSAGTQETQYF
TRBV30	TRBJ2-3	CAWTLLAGASTDTQYF
TRBV4-3	TRBJ2-7	CASSRGTGGLYEQYF
TRBV5-5	TRBJ1-1	CASSFLGAEAFF
TRBV5-1	TRBJ1-2	CASSGATGQTMSGYTF
TRBV7-2	TRBJ2-3	CASSLAPGTDTQYF
TRBV7-2	TRBJ1-6	CASSAQGLANSPLHF
TRBV5-1	TRBJ2-2	CASSMDTGELFF
TRBV5-1	TRBJ2-6	CASSFIAGAGSGANVLTF
TRBV5-5	TRBJ2-6	CASSSFRDRGPGANVLTF
TRBV12-3/TRBV12-4	TRBJ2-4	CASTLGSQGAKNIQYF
TRBV7-3	TRBJ2-2	CASRPRGDTGELFF
TRBV7-2	TRBJ2-7	CASSPRTGGYEQYF
TRBV21-1	TRBJ1-2	CASSKDGPPPTYGYTF
TRBV6-5	TRBJ2-1	CASSYGRGSYNEQFF
TRBV5-1	TRBJ2-5	CASSSGQGQETQYF
TRBV20-1	TRBJ2-3	CRGPGTDTQYF
TRBV6-1	TRBJ2-1	CASSPDGSSYNEQFF
TRBV7-9	TRBJ1-2	CASRPTTGGGSGYTF